This T cell receptor (beta chain) was captured in a study of T cells in Graves' hyperthyroidism and ophthalmopathy. Newly diagnosed hyperthyroidism, duration under 2 months, in patients aged 18 to 65. Blood was obtained at the first hyperthyroidism diagnosis, which preceded any ophthalmopathy symptoms. Amplified TCR beta CDR3 regions came from RNA transcripts. TCR CDR3 underwent first-round RT-PCR with the HTBI primer set. TCRdb analysed the multiplex PCR reads with MiXCR anew, one entry per CDR3 protein. The profile shows tens of thousands of distinct CDR3 sequences, around half of them singletons. V shed 1 base and J shed 6 bases, with 7 bases lying between them. From germline, CDR1 is SGHRS and CDR2 YFSETQ. The CDR3 has 13 residues. This clonotype came up many times. The antigen remains unidentified. Study-level points and caveats: Expanded thyroid clonotypes (above 0.001) were mostly also found in blood.

Sequencing used blood. J is TRBJ2-2 and V is TRBV5-1, with D unresolved. The receptor was derived from a woman aged 45-65 years with Graves' hyperthyroidism that later progressed to Graves' ophthalmopathy. DNA of the CDR3: TGCGCCAGCAGCTTGCTCCCATCCGGGGAGCTGTTTTTT. This gives the protein CASSLLPSGELFF.